The clone carrying this TCR beta chain was seen a handful of times. These data come from a study of cytomegalovirus exposure and HLA in healthy donors. Study in general: There were about 86 million unique TCRs (from HLA-typed donors) in an early data release.

Trimming took 8 bases from V and 3 from J, leaving 11 bases between them. CDR3 size: 12 residues. Germline V gene data show CDR1 as MNHNS and CDR2 as SASEGT. In the PCR, 60 Vbeta and 13 Jbeta primers were used. Using immunoSEQ multiplex PCR, the repertoire was profiled, and TCRdb retains in-frame clones only, with some absent. Of over 25,000 clones in the sample, roughly 70% are singletons; the top ten hold roughly 4%. This clonotype was obtained from a woman in her 50s in good health and CMV-seronegative. The sample comprised PBMCs. The chain joins TRBV6-1 to TRBJ2-7, with D unresolved. CDR3 region: CASSPDFYEQYF. The CDR3 DNA is TGTGCCAGCTCCCCCGACTTCTACGAGCAGTACTTC.